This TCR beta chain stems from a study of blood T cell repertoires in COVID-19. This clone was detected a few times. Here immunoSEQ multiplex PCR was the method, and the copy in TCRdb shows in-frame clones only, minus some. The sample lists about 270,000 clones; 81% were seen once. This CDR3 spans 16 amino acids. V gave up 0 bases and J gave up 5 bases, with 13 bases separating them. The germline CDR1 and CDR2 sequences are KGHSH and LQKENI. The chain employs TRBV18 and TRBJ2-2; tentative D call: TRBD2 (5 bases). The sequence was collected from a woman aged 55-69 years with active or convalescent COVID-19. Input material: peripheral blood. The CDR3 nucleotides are TGTGCCAGCTCACCACCGTCGATATCGGGGACCGGGGAGCTGTTTTTT. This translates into CASSPPSISGTGELFF.